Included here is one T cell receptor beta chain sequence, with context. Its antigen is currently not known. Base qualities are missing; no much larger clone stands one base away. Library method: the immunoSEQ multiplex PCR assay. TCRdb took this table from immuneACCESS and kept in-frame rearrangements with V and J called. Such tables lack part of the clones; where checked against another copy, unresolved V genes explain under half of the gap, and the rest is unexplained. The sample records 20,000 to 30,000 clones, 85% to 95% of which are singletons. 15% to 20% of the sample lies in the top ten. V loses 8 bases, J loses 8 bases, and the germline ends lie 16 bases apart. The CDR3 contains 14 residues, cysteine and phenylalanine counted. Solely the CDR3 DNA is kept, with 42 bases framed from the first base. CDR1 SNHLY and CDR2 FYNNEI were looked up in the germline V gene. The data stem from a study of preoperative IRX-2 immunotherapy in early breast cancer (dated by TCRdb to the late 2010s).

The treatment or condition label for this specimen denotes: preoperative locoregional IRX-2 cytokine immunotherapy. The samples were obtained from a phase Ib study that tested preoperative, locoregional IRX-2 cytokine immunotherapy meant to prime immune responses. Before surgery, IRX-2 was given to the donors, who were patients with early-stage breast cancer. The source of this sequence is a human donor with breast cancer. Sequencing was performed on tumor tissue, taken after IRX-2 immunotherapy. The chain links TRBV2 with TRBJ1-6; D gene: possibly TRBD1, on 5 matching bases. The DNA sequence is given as TGTGCCAGCCGGGCGGGCAGGGAGGATTCACCCCTCCACTTT. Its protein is CASRAGREDSPLHF.